The 14 T cell receptor beta chains below all came from one sample that was sequenced in a study of blood T cells in healthy people across ages. With a J-beta primer mix and a sample-barcoded 5' primer, a second PCR ran roughly 6 to 11 cycles. One entry per CDR3 protein, called by TCRdb with MiXCR from the 5' RACE reads. The profile covers around 790,000 distinct CDR3 sequences, with roughly 44% appearing a single time and about 19% taken by the ten largest. Sequencing used blood. The source of these receptors is a man aged 60-69 years in good health.

This clonotype was detected only a few times. The V and J genes are TRBV14 and TRBJ2-7; TRBD1 aligns across 9 bases. V was clipped by 2 bases and J by 5 bases; unmatched bases: 4. Germline V gene sequence: CDR1 SGHDN, CDR2 FVKESK. The CDR3 extends over 14 amino acids. CDR3 nucleotide sequence: TGTGCCAGCAGCCAATGGGACAGGGCCCACGAGCAGTACTTC. It encodes CASSQWDRAHEQYF.

This chain connects TRBV3-1 to TRBJ2-4; D may be TRBD1 or TRBD2 (5 bases each). The germline gives CDR1 LGHDT, CDR2 YNNKEL (reference sequence). Trimming left V 7 bases short and J 6 bases short, with 10 bases between. This CDR3 spans 12 amino acids. CDR3 sequence: CASTGDGNIQYF. In nucleotides, the CDR3 is TGTGCCAGCACCGGGGACGGAAACATTCAGTACTTC.

Regarding this clonotype: It may be a read error: a sequence one base away is much more abundant. This rearrangement joins TRBV7-2 to TRBJ2-7; 7 bases match TRBD2. The J call may be faulty, since TRBJ2-5 better matches the DNA end. The germline V gene encodes CDR1 SGHTA and CDR2 FQGNSA. This CDR3 is 14 amino acids long. The CDR3 coding sequence is TGTACCAGCAGCTACCCCGCGGGGGTAGAGACCCAGTACTTC. This gives the protein CTSSYPAGVETQYF.

The chain recombines TRBV14 with TRBJ2-5; D may be TRBD2 (6 bases). Germline values: CDR1 SGHDN, CDR2 FVKESK. V gave up 5 bases and J gave up 11 bases, with 24 bases separating them. The CDR3 is 15 residues long. CDR3 loop: CASSISGGSFREQYF. CDR3 nucleotide sequence: TGTGCCAGCAGCATTAGCGGAGGTTCCTTCCGGGAGCAGTACTTC.

The chain employs TRBV20-1 and TRBJ2-7; weak D call: TRBD1 (6 bases). V was clipped by 5 bases and J by 7 bases, with 21 bases between them. Germline-derived CDR1 and CDR2 are DFQATT and SNEGSKA (reference sequence). CDR3 size: 14 residues. CDR3 sequence (DNA): TGCAGTGCTCGAAGTCGGACAGAGAATCAGGAGCAGTACTTC. This sequence encodes CSARSRTENQEQYF.

This chain connects TRBV29-1 to TRBJ2-5, with D tentatively TRBD1 (6 bases). With 6 bases removed from V and 5 bases from J, the gap between germline ends came to 13 bases. Germline lookup yields CDR1 SQVTM and CDR2 ANQGSEA. The CDR3 has 12 residues. DNA for the CDR3: TGCAGCGTGAGGGGACACAGGGAGACCCAGTACTTC. Protein product: CSVRGHRETQYF.

This clonotype has a handful of counts. This chain links TRBV6-5 with TRBJ1-2, with 10 nucleotides matching TRBD1. This CDR3 contains 15 residues. The germline V gene has CDR1 MNHEY and CDR2 SVGAGI. Trimming cost V 0 bases and J 4 bases; bases outside gene matches: 2. The CDR3 bases are TGTGCCAGCAGTTACTCCGGGACAGGGGTCTATGGCTACACCTTC. Translation: CASSYSGTGVYGYTF.

This clonotype was picked up one time. The chain uses TRBV5-1 and TRBJ2-7; D might be TRBD1 (5 bases). TRBJ2-5 matches the DNA end more closely, so the J call is doubtful. Germline loops: CDR1 SGHRS, CDR2 YFSETQ. The CDR3 runs 16 residues. The DNA for the CDR3 is TGCGCCAGCAGCTATTCAGGGTACCAGAATTGGAAGACCCAGTACTTC. Its protein product is CASSYSGYQNWKTQYF.

This clonotype appeared a few times. The DNA is left out, because the CDR3 cannot be placed on it with certainty; the CDR3 is given as TCRdb lists it. The chain carries TRBV12-3 or TRBV12-4 and TRBJ1-6; TRBD1 is taken as the D call from the table, unchecked against the DNA. The CDR3 is 16 amino acids long, termini counted. CDR3 residues: CASSSSGTLYNSPLHF.

The chain combines TRBV28 with TRBJ2-3; D perhaps matches TRBD2 (6 bases). The CDR3 extends over 16 amino acids. CDR1 is MDHEN and CDR2 is SYDVKM in the germline V gene. Trimming took off 5 bases at V and 0 bases at J, with 15 bases between the two ends. CDR3 nucleotides: TGTGCCAGCAGTCCCCCCACGGGGACTAGCACAGATACGCAGTATTTT. Protein: CASSPPTGTSTDTQYF.

This rearrangement joins TRBV4-3 to TRBJ1-5; D is ambiguous. The germline V and J ends were trimmed by 0 bases and 3 bases, with 6 bases remaining between them. This CDR3 spans 14 amino acids. Germline-derived CDR1 and CDR2 are LGHNA and YSLEER. The CDR3 sequence is CASSQELHNQPQHF. The CDR3 coding sequence is TGCGCCAGCAGCCAAGAATTACACAATCAGCCCCAGCATTTT.

Only a few counts were recorded for this clonotype. The rearrangement uses TRBV5-6 and TRBJ2-5, with D possibly matching TRBD2 (5 bases). The germline CDR1 and CDR2 sequences are SGHDT and YYEEEE. This CDR3 has 14 residues. V lost 1 base to trimming and J lost 5 bases, with 12 bases between them. CDR3 DNA: TGTGCCAGCAGCTTGTACCCGGGGTCGGAGACCCAGTACTTC. This translates into CASSLYPGSETQYF.

This clonotype came up a few times. This chain uses TRBV7-4 with TRBJ1-2, with D tentatively TRBD1 (6 bases). Germline CDR1 and CDR2: SGHVT and SQSDAQ. V was clipped by 2 bases and J by 3 bases, with 13 bases between them. The length of the CDR3 is 15 residues. The CDR3 is CASSLSQGLDYGYTF. The CDR3 DNA reads TGTGCCAGCAGCTTATCCCAGGGGTTGGACTATGGCTACACCTTC.

This clonotype has a handful of counts. The chain couples TRBV9 to TRBJ2-3; D possibly corresponds to TRBD2 (6 bases). The CDR3 runs to 15 residues. V was trimmed by 6 bases and J by 3 bases, leaving 17 bases between them. Germline loops: CDR1 SGDLS, CDR2 YYNGEE. CDR3 DNA: TGTGCCAGCAAACCCGGGTCAGGGAGGACAGATACGCAGTATTTT. Translating gives CASKPGSGRTDTQYF.